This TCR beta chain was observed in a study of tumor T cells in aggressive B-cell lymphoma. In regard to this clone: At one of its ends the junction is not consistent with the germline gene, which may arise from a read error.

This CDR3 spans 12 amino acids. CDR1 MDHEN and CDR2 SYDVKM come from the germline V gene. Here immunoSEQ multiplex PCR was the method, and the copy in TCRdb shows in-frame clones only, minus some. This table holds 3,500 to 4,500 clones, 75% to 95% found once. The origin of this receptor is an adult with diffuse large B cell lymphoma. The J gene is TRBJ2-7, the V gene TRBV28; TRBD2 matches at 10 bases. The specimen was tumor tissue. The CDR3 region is CASSSLSGRTAF. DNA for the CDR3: TGTGCCAGCAGTTCCCTTAGCGGGAGGACCGCTTTC.